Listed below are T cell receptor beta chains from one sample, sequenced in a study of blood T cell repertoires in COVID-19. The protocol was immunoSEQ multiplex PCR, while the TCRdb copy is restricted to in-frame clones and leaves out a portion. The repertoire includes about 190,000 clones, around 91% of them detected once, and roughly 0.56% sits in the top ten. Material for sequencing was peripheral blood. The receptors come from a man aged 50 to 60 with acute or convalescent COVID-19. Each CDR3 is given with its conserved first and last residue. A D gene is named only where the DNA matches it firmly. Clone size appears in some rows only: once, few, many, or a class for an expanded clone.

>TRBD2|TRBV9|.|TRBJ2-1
TGTGCCAGCAGCGTAGGAAGCGGGAGGGCCAATGAGCAGTTCTTC
CASSVGSGRANEQFF
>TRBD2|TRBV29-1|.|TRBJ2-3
TGCAGCGCCGTAGCGGGTCGCACAGATACGCAGTATTTT
CSAVAGRTDTQYF
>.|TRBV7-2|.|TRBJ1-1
TGTGCCAGCAGCTTAGAGGCGGGCGGGAACACTGAAGCTTTCTTT
CASSLEAGGNTEAFF
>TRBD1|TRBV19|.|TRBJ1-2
TGTGCCAGTAGTCCGGACAGGGGCCGGGGTGGCTACACCTTC
CASSPDRGRGGYTF
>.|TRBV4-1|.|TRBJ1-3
TGCGCCAGCAGCCAAGATCCCGGTATCGGTGGAAACACCATATATTTT
CASSQDPGIGGNTIYF
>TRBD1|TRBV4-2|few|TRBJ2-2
TGTGCCAGCAGCCAAGGAGACAGGGGGCAGACCGGGGAGCTGTTTTTT
CASSQGDRGQTGELFF
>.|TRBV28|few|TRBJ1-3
TGTGCCAGCAGTTTTGCAGGGGCTGGAAACACCATATATTTT
CASSFAGAGNTIYF
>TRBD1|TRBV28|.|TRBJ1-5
TGTGCCAGCAGTCCCCGGGACAGGCACAATCAGCCCCAGCATTTT
CASSPRDRHNQPQHF
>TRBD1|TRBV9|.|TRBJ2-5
TGTGCCAGCAGCGTACCCGACAGGGGAGAGACCCAGTACTTC
CASSVPDRGETQYF
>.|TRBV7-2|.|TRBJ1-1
TGTGCCAGCCGGGGGGGTCCTAGAAACACTGAAGCTTTCTTT
CASRGGPRNTEAFF
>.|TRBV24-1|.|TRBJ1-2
TGTGCCACCAGTGACCCCAGGGCAGACTATGGCTACACCTTC
CATSDPRADYGYTF
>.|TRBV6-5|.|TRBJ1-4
TGTGCCAGCAGTTACTCACAGTCGCAGGATGAAAAACTGTTTTTT
CASSYSQSQDEKLFF
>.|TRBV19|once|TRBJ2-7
TGTGCCAGTAGTTGGGTGGGAGTCAACTACGAGCAGTACTTC
CASSWVGVNYEQYF
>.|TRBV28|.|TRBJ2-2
TGTGCCAGCAGTTTGGAGGGGGGGCTGGTCACCGGGGAGCTGTTTTTT
CASSLEGGLVTGELFF
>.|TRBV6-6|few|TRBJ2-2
TGTGCCAGCAGACGACAGACGAACACCGGGGAGCTGTTTTTT
CASRRQTNTGELFF
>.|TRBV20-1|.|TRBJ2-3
TGCAGTGCTAGTCGGGAGCTCAAAGATACGCAGTATTTT
CSASRELKDTQYF
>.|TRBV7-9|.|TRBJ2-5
TGTGCCAGCAGCCCGAGAGCTGGGAGCCAAGAGACCCAGTACTTC
CASSPRAGSQETQYF
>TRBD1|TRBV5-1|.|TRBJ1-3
TGCGCCAGCAGCAAAGGACAGGGTGCAGGAAACACCATATATTTT
CASSKGQGAGNTIYF
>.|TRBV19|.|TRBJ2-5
TGTGCCAGTAGGGAGACTAGTATTTCGTCGGAGACCCAGTACTTC
CASRETSISSETQYF
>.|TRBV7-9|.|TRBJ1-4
TGTGCCAGCAGCTTCGTGGGTAGCACTAATGAAAAACTGTTTTTT
CASSFVGSTNEKLFF
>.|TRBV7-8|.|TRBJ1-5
TGTGCCAGCAATATACAGGGTTCCAATCAGCCCCAGCATTTT
CASNIQGSNQPQHF
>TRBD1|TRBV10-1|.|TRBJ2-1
TGCGCCAGCAGTTTGGACAGGCCTCTAGAGGATGAGCAGTTCTTC
CASSLDRPLEDEQFF
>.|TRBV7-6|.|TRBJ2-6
TGTGCCAGCAGCTTAGAAGGGGTCGCCACCTCTGGGGCCAACGTCCTGACTTTC
CASSLEGVATSGANVLTF
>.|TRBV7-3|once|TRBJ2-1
TGTGCCAGCAGCTTAGGCGGAGCGAACAATGAGCAGTTCTTC
CASSLGGANNEQFF
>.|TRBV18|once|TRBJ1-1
TGTGCCAGCTCACCACGGACAGATAACACTGAAGCTTTCTTT
CASSPRTDNTEAFF
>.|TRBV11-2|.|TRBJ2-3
TGTGCCAGCAGCCTTTGGACACAATCAGATACGCAGTATTTT
CASSLWTQSDTQYF
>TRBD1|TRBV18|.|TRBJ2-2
TGTGCCAGCTCACCACCGGGACAGGCGAACACCGGGGAGCTGTTTTTT
CASSPPGQANTGELFF
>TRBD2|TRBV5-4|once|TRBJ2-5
TGTGCCAGCAGCCAGAAGCGGGAGGGCAGAGAGACCCAGTACTTC
CASSQKREGRETQYF
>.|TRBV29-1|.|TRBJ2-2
TGCAGCGTTAAGGAGTTGGCCGGGGAGCTGTTTTTT
CSVKELAGELFF
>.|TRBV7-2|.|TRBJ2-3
TGTGCCAGCAGCTCCCTCTTTACAGATACGCAGTATTTT
CASSSLFTDTQYF
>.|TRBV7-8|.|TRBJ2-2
TGTGCCAGCACCCCCGGGGGGCCGACCGGGGAGCTGTTTTTT
CASTPGGPTGELFF
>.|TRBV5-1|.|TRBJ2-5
TGCGCCAGCAGCTTGGACTACCGGGCCCAGTACTTC
CASSLDYRAQYF
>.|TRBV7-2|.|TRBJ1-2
TGTGCCAGCAGCTTAGGACAAATCTATGGCTACACCTTC
CASSLGQIYGYTF
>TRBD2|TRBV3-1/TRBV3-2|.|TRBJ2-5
TGTGCCAGCAGCCAAAAACCTTATAGCGGGGGGGCCTTGGAGACCCAGTACTTC
CASSQKPYSGGALETQYF
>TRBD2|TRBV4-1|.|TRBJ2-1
TGCGCCAGCAGCCCTAACTACCTAGCGGGAGTAGTCGATGAGCAGTTCTTC
CASSPNYLAGVVDEQFF
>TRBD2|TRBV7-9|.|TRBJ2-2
TGTGCCAGCAGCCCGGCAGGGACTAGCCAGAACACCGGGGAGCTGTTTTTT
CASSPAGTSQNTGELFF
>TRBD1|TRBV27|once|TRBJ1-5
TGTGCCAGCAGAACTACAGGGGGTCATCAGCCCCAGCATTTT
CASRTTGGHQPQHF